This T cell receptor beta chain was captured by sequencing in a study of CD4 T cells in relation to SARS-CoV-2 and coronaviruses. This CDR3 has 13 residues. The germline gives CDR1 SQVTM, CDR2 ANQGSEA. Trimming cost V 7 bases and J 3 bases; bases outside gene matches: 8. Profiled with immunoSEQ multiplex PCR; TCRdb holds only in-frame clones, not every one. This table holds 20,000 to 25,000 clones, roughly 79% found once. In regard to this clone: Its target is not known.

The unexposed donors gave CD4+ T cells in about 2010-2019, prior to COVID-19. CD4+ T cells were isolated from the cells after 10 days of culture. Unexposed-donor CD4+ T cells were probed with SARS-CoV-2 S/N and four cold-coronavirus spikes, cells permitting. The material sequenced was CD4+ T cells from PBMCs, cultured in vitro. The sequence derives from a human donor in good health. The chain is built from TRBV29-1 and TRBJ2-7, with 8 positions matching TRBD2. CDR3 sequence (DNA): TGCAGCGCCCTCGAGCGGGAGAGCTACGAGCAGTACTTC. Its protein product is CSALERESYEQYF.